Given below is one T cell receptor beta chain in context. Its antigen is not known. Produced via immunoSEQ multiplex PCR; TCRdb's table is partial and in-frame only. The table lists some 61,000 clones, around four fifths of them singletons. Germline lookup yields CDR1 SGHRS and CDR2 YFSETQ. This CDR3 has 15 residues. Trimming cost V 0 bases and J 3 bases; bases outside gene matches: 4. This entry comes from a study of vaccination effects on CD4 cells after COVID-19. In the ViraFEST assay, antigen-specific CD4+ clonotypes were identified by expansion after peptide-pool stimulation. With approximately 10 days of culture completed, CD4+ T cells were isolated. Vaccine administered to participants consisted of two doses of either BNT162b2 or mRNA-1273.

This TCR came from a human donor who received a COVID-19 vaccine. The chain joins TRBV5-1 to TRBJ2-3, with 7 bases that match TRBD2. Source: CD4+ T cells from PBMCs cultured with HCoV-OC43 spike peptides, taken after COVID-19 vaccination. Subset indicated: HCoV-OC43 spike overlapping peptide pool stimulation. Here the CDR3 DNA reads TGCGCCAGCAGCTTGGGGACGGGGGGAACAGATACGCAGTATTTT. This translates into CASSLGTGGTDTQYF.